The sample holds many counts of the clone carrying this T cell receptor beta chain. This entry is derived from a study of T-cell reconstitution after alpha-beta-depleted transplantation in children. Molecular barcoding with unique molecular identifiers was used for the TCRbeta library. TCRdb independently ran MiXCR on the PCR reads; one entry per CDR3 protein. The repertoire holds about 72,000 distinct CDR3 sequences, with about 6.7% as singletons. The CDR3 has 12 residues. Trimming took off 3 bases at V and 5 bases at J, with 6 bases between the two ends. The germline V gene encodes CDR1 KGHDR and CDR2 SFDVKD.

The sequence came from a human donor who donated a stem cell graft to a child with acute lymphoblastic leukemia. The sequencing here drew on PBMCs from the stem cell graft donor, taken from the stem cell graft. The genes are TRBV24-1 and TRBJ1-1; unclear D gene. In nucleotides, the CDR3 is TGTGCCACCAGTGATCCTGGTACTGAAGCTTTCTTT. It codes for CATSDPGTEAFF.